These 18 T cell receptor beta chains came from one sample sequenced in a study of blood T cell repertoires in COVID-19. Generated by immunoSEQ multiplex PCR, the TCRdb table keeps only in-frame clones and is missing some. The repertoire has some 530,000 clones, around nine tenths of them found once; the top ten carry around 7.9%. Material for sequencing was PBMCs or T cells enriched from blood (not recorded which). The receptors were sampled from a woman aged 55-75 years who had recovered from COVID-19.

V usage is TRBV5-1 and J usage is TRBJ2-3; D call uncertain. Trimming stripped 0 bases from V and 0 bases from J, with 11 bases between. The CDR3 extends over 16 amino acids. Germline loops: CDR1 SGHRS, CDR2 YFSETQ. CDR3 coding DNA: TGCGCCAGCAGCTTGGGAGTTCAGGCTAGCACAGATACGCAGTATTTT. This codes for CASSLGVQASTDTQYF.

The sample holds one count of this clone. The V and J genes are TRBV3-1 (or the pseudogene TRBV3-2) and TRBJ1-1; a weak D match, TRBD1 (5 bases). Germline V gives CDR1 LGHDT, CDR2 YNNKEL (reference sequence). The CDR3 length is 13 residues. The germline V and J ends were trimmed by 0 bases and 6 bases, with 8 bases remaining between them. The CDR3 nucleotides read TGTGCCAGCAGCCAAGAATGGGGGGCTGAAGCTTTCTTT. Protein: CASSQEWGAEAFF.

This chain connects TRBV19 to TRBJ1-6, with TRBD1 as a possible D gene (6 bases). The V and J ends lost 3 bases and 10 bases respectively, with 13 bases between them. This CDR3 has 14 residues. CDR1 LNHDA and CDR2 SQIVND come from the germline V gene (reference sequence). CDR3 region: CASSMQGRGSPLHF. The DNA for the CDR3 is TGTGCCAGTAGTATGCAGGGGCGAGGGTCACCCCTCCACTTT.

The chain uses TRBV2 and TRBJ1-5; the match to TRBD1 covers 9 bases. V lost 4 bases and J lost 7; bases outside the gene matches: 2. Looked up from germline, CDR1 is SNHLY and CDR2 is FYNNEI. This CDR3 has 13 residues. The CDR3 DNA is TGTGCCAGCAGTGGGGACAGGGACCAGCCCCAGCATTTT. Protein: CASSGDRDQPQHF. The full variable domain, its missing parts supplied by reference TRBV2 and TRBJ1-5, is EPEVTQTPSHQVTQMGQEVILRCVPISNHLYFYWYRQILGQKVEFLVSFYNNEISEKSEIFDDQFSVERPDGSNFTLKIRSTKLEDSAMYFCASSGDRDQPQHFGDGTRLSIL.

V gene TRBV10-3 combines with J gene TRBJ1-6, with D perhaps TRBD1 (6 bases). The CDR3 consists of 15 residues. V was pared by 5 bases and J by 3 bases, with 11 bases between. The V gene's germline CDR1 is ENHRY and CDR2 SYGVKD. CDR3 loop: CAISRAGDYNSPLHF. The CDR3 DNA is TGTGCCATCAGTAGGGCAGGGGACTATAATTCACCCCTCCACTTT.

The genes are TRBV3-1 (or the pseudogene TRBV3-2) and TRBJ1-6; no firm D call. V was trimmed by 1 base and J by 7 bases, leaving 11 bases between them. This CDR3 region has 15 residues. Germline loops: CDR1 LGHDT, CDR2 YNNKEL (reference sequence). The CDR3: CASSQVVQWNSPLHF. Here the CDR3 DNA reads TGTGCCAGCAGCCAAGTTGTGCAGTGGAATTCACCCCTCCACTTT.

The chain combines TRBV9 with TRBJ1-2, with TRBD1 matching over 7 bases. CDR1 SGDLS and CDR2 YYNGEE come from the germline V gene. The junction had 8 bases not matched to a gene; V was cut back by 0 bases and J by 6 bases. The CDR3 has 15 amino acids. The CDR3 is CASSVATGEVNGYTF. The CDR3 DNA sequence: TGTGCCAGCAGCGTAGCTACAGGGGAGGTAAATGGCTACACCTTC.

This clone was seen just once. This chain connects TRBV9 to TRBJ1-6; possibly TRBD1 for D (5 bases). V was pared by 0 bases and J by 9 bases, with 13 bases between. CDR1 and CDR2 from the germline V gene are SGDLS and YYNGEE. This CDR3 is built from 15 residues. The CDR3 DNA is TGTGCCAGCAGCGTAGATAAGGGGTTTGGTTCACCCCTCCACTTT. This sequence encodes CASSVDKGFGSPLHF.

This clone came up a few times. The chain couples TRBV30 to TRBJ1-1; D unresolved. Between the trimmed V and J ends, which lost 0 bases and 1 base, there was a span of 15 bases. The V gene's germline CDR1 is GTSNPN and CDR2 SVGIG (reference sequence). The CDR3 covers 16 residues. CDR3 region: CAWSVYLGGRNTEAFF. The DNA for the CDR3 is TGTGCCTGGAGTGTATATCTCGGAGGGAGGAACACTGAAGCTTTCTTT.

The J gene is TRBJ2-3, the V gene TRBV5-1, with a possible D match to TRBD1 (5 bases). The CDR3 is 16 amino acids. The germline gives CDR1 SGHRS, CDR2 YFSETQ. V lost 3 bases and J lost 2, with 16 bases in between. In DNA, the CDR3 is TGCGCCAGCAGCTCCGAAGACAGCATCTACACAGATACGCAGTATTTT. It encodes CASSSEDSIYTDTQYF.

For the CDR3, the DNA is TGCGCCAGCAGCTTCGACATGAATTCACCCCTCCACTTT. Encoded protein: CASSFDMNSPLHF. The rearrangement links TRBV5-1 to TRBJ1-6; D remains unclear. The CDR3 runs 13 residues. Looked up from germline, CDR1 is SGHRS and CDR2 is YFSETQ. Between the trimmed V and J ends, which lost 2 bases and 7 bases, there was a span of 7 bases.

The chain is built from TRBV19 and TRBJ1-6; D is possibly TRBD1 (6 bases). Trimming pared 10 bases from V and 7 bases from J, leaving 17 bases between. CDR3 length: 14 amino acids. Germline CDR1 is LNHDA and CDR2 is SQIVND (reference sequence). CDR3 nucleotides: TGTGCCACCAACTCCGGGACACCAAATTCACCCCTCCACTTT. Translating gives CATNSGTPNSPLHF.

V usage is TRBV3-1 (or the pseudogene TRBV3-2) and J usage is TRBJ2-7; 7 bases line up with TRBD1. The CDR3 is 16 amino acids. Germline V CDR1 and CDR2: LGHDT, YNNKEL (reference sequence). Losses at the gene ends were 4 bases for V and 0 bases for J; bases not matched to a gene: 9. The CDR3 spells CASSRNWDSSSYEQYF. Written as DNA, the CDR3 is TGTGCCAGCAGCCGAAACTGGGACAGCTCCTCCTACGAGCAGTACTTC.

This chain joins TRBV6-5 and TRBJ2-3; D perhaps matches TRBD2 (5 bases). V shed 11 bases and J shed 1 base, with 16 bases lying between them. This CDR3 has 14 residues. CDR1 and CDR2 from the germline V gene are MNHEY and SVGAGI. In DNA form, the CDR3 reads TGTGCCTCCGTGACCGGACTGCGCACAGATACGCAGTATTTT. This codes for CASVTGLRTDTQYF.

The rearrangement links TRBV3-1 (or the pseudogene TRBV3-2) to TRBJ1-6; 9 positions agree with TRBD1. The CDR3 has 16 amino acids. From germline, CDR1 is LGHDT and CDR2 YNNKEL (reference sequence). Unmatched junction bases numbered 14, after V lost 7 bases and J lost 10 bases. CDR3 sequence: CASNHRSGTGWSPLHF. CDR3 in DNA: TGTGCCAGCAACCACCGTTCGGGGACAGGGTGGTCACCCCTCCACTTT.

The chain links TRBV6-5 to TRBJ2-1, with D unresolved. The V gene lost 8 bases and the J gene lost 4 bases, with 9 bases spanning the gap. Germline assignment: CDR1 MNHEY and CDR2 SVGAGI. The CDR3 covers 12 residues. CDR3 residues: CASCQTYNEQFF. CDR3 bases: TGTGCCAGCTGTCAGACATACAATGAGCAGTTCTTC.

The rearrangement uses TRBV3-1 (or the pseudogene TRBV3-2) and TRBJ2-4; 10 positions agree with TRBD2. The CDR3 runs to 16 residues. The J segment lost 7 bases and the V segment lost 2 bases, leaving 8 bases of the junction unmatched. CDR1 and CDR2 from the germline V gene are LGHDT and YNNKEL (reference sequence). The CDR3 sequence: CASSQSQRGGKNIQYF. In DNA, the CDR3 is TGTGCCAGCAGCCAATCACAGCGGGGGGGTAAGAACATTCAGTACTTC.

The V gene is TRBV14, the J gene TRBJ2-2; D is perhaps TRBD2 (6 bases). V gave up 4 bases and J gave up 0 bases, with 12 bases separating them. CDR3 length: 16 amino acids. Germline V gives CDR1 SGHDN, CDR2 FVKESK. The CDR3 loop reads CASSPAGSPNTGELFF. The CDR3 DNA is TGTGCCAGCAGCCCGGCGGGGTCCCCGAACACCGGGGAGCTGTTTTTT.